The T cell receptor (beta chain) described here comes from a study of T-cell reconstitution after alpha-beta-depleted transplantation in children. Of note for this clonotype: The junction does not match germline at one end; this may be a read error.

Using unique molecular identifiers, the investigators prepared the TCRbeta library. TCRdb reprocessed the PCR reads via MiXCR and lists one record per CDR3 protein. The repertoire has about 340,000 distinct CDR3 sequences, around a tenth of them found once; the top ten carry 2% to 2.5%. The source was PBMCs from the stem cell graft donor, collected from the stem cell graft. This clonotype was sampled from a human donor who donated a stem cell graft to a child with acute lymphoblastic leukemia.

CDR3 sequence (DNA): TGCAGCGTTGAAAGCTCCAGGTCTAAATATGGCTACACCTTC. This codes for CSVESSRSKYGYTF. J is TRBJ1-2 and V is TRBV29-1; D remains ambiguous. The germline V gene encodes CDR1 SQVTM and CDR2 ANQGSEA. The CDR3 length is 14 residues.